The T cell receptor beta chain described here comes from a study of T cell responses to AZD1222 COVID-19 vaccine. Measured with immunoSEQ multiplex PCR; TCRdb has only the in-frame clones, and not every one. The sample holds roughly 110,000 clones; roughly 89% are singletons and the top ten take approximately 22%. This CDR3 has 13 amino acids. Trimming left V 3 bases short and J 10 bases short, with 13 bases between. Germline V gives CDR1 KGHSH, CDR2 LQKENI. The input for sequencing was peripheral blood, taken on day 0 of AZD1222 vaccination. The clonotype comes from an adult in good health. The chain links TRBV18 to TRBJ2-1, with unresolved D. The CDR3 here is CASSPPSQYEQFF. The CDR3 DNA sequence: TGTGCCAGCTCACCTCCGAGTCAATACGAGCAGTTCTTC.